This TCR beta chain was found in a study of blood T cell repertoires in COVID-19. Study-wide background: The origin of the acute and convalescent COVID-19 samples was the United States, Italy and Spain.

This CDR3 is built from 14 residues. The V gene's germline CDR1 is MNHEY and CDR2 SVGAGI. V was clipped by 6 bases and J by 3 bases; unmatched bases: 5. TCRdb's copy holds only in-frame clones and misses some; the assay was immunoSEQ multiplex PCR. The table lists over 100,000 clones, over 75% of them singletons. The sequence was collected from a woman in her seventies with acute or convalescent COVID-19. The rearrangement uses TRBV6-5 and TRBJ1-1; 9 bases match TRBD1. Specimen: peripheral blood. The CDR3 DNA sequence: TGTGCCAGCAGGCTGACAGGGGGGGACACTGAAGCTTTCTTT. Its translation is CASRLTGGDTEAFF.